The rows below give T cell receptor beta chains drawn from one sample of a study of monozygotic twins with inflammatory bowel disease. TCRdb re-called the 5' RACE reads; one entry per CDR3 protein, DNA not given. This listing includes 400,000 or so distinct CDR3 sequences. The sample was blood. These receptors all come from a human donor with ulcerative colitis or Crohn's disease, or a healthy co-twin of an affected twin (not recorded which). CDR3s include the opening cysteine and the closing phenylalanine or tryptophan. Size tells how often a clone was seen (once, few, many) or the class of an expanded clone, and some rows leave it out.

V gene	J gene	clone size	CDR3 protein
TRBV7-2	TRBJ2-2	.	CASSLSADFTGELFF
TRBV15	TRBJ1-2	.	CATSIGRQGNNYGYTF
TRBV2	TRBJ2-1	.	CAKAGLAGGGEQFF
TRBV12-3/TRBV12-4	TRBJ2-7	.	CASSLRDSLAYEQYF
TRBV28	TRBJ2-1	.	CASSPGVVRSEEFF
TRBV5-1	TRBJ2-3	.	CASSLARGGEDTQYF
TRBV18	TRBJ2-2	.	CASSPTGTGDTGELFF
TRBV7-9	TRBJ2-1	.	CASSAAGPSLDEQFF
TRBV5-1	TRBJ1-1	.	CASSPDRVPNTEAFF
TRBV6-1	TRBJ1-2	.	CASSGGQGASGYTF
TRBV12-3/TRBV12-4	TRBJ1-1	.	CASSSQGGLFVTEAFF
TRBV6-1	TRBJ1-6	.	CASQRTKPGHLASPLHF
TRBV20-1	TRBJ2-7	.	CSAKAIYDWGQYF
TRBV6-1	TRBJ2-2	.	CASTQGILDTGELFF
TRBV6-2/TRBV6-3	TRBJ2-2	.	CASKPGTANTGELFF
TRBV5-6	TRBJ2-7	.	CASSFVTAWSEQYF
TRBV5-1	TRBJ2-7	.	CASSLARLRSGAPYEQYF
TRBV29-1	TRBJ2-7	.	CSVGGGYEQYF
TRBV5-1	TRBJ2-7	.	CASSPTTGDTYEQYF
TRBV5-1	TRBJ2-2	.	CASSQSLTDPNTGELFF
TRBV20-1	TRBJ2-1	.	CSASLPTGKSYNEQFF
TRBV5-1	TRBJ1-6	.	CASSLAVVPSSPLHF
TRBV5-4	TRBJ2-2	.	CASSLPTSGSQLFF
TRBV4-2	TRBJ2-5	.	CASSHVARTHQETQYF
TRBV24-1	TRBJ2-7	.	CATSDPDTPYEQYF
TRBV28	TRBJ2-2	.	CASSPGQSRGELFF
TRBV21-1	TRBJ2-5	.	CASSKVGPGEETQYF
TRBV4-2	TRBJ1-3	.	CASSRRADLAGQGNTIYF
TRBV5-1	TRBJ2-7	medium-sized	CASRRDSSYEQYF
TRBV3-1	TRBJ1-1	.	CASSQTPNTEAFF
TRBV4-1	TRBJ2-5	.	CASSQGGTVQETQYF
TRBV6-1	TRBJ1-2	.	CASRGQGGNYGYTF
TRBV20-1	TRBJ2-7	.	CSASKTGVSYEQYF
TRBV6-5	TRBJ2-7	.	CASVGTDSYEQYF
TRBV7-9	TRBJ1-2	.	CASSPPPYGYTF
TRBV6-2/TRBV6-3	TRBJ2-1	.	CASSLTGLDYNEQFF
TRBV7-2	TRBJ2-3	.	CASSPGIAGGPSDTQYF
TRBV7-3	TRBJ1-6	.	CASSRQPAGSPLHF
TRBV28	TRBJ2-5	.	CASSPPIRGETQYF
TRBV5-6	TRBJ1-1	.	CASSARSGDPNRGAFF
TRBV12-3/TRBV12-4	TRBJ2-5	.	CASSLGESGTTQYF
TRBV20-1	TRBJ2-5	.	CSARKAGPETQYF
TRBV10-3	TRBJ1-2	.	CAISLGWDRGPNYGYTF
TRBV20-1	TRBJ1-5	.	CSALTGDPGSTAQHF
TRBV11-2	TRBJ2-5	.	CASSLDGTGETQYF
TRBV7-2	TRBJ2-7	.	CASSLDNNSSYEQYF
TRBV7-3	TRBJ1-2	.	CASSSGTVEVWGYTF
TRBV5-1	TRBJ2-6	.	CASSVGGPGANVLTF
TRBV10-3	TRBJ2-7	.	CAISWTGTYEQYF
TRBV18	TRBJ1-1	.	CASSPSRLNTEAFF
TRBV11-2	TRBJ2-4	.	CASSLPPPSGTGIQYF
TRBV7-2	TRBJ1-6	.	CASSSLGSQSSSPLHF
TRBV6-4	TRBJ1-1	.	CASSDRAKNTEAFF
TRBV12-3/TRBV12-4	TRBJ1-4	.	CASSLSSGGEKLFF
TRBV18	TRBJ2-1	.	CASSPPTTGNEQFF
TRBV6-1	TRBJ2-1	.	CASGDWVPLTNEQFF
TRBV19	TRBJ1-1	.	CATGSRDGEAFF
TRBV21-1	TRBJ2-2	.	CASWTGNTGELFF
TRBV7-3	TRBJ1-1	.	CASSLNGALNTEAFF
TRBV7-2	TRBJ1-1	.	CASSAGQMNTEAFF